Below are 20 T cell receptor beta chains sequenced from a single sample in a study of T-cell memory formation after mild COVID-19. Using its own MiXCR run on the 5' RACE reads, TCRdb lists one record per CDR3 protein. The sample has 40,000 or so distinct CDR3 sequences, 5.5% to 8.5% seen once. Sequencing was done on a sample of PBMCs or a T cell subset sorted from them (not recorded which). These receptors originate from an adult who had mild COVID-19 (a few samples of this study predate the infection). Cell type and time point are not known.

This clonotype rates as medium-sized. The chain couples TRBV7-2 to TRBJ2-5; either TRBD1 or TRBD2 may supply D (5 bases each). Germline V CDR1 and CDR2: SGHTA, FQGNSA. Trimming left V 6 bases short and J 2 bases short, with 13 bases between. This CDR3 contains 14 residues. The CDR3 loop reads CASSPRGVQETQYF. The CDR3, as DNA: TGTGCCAGCAGTCCAAGAGGGGTACAAGAGACCCAGTACTTC.

This clonotype has at least ten counts. The genes are TRBV7-3 and TRBJ2-1; TRBD2 might be the D (5 bases). CDR1 and CDR2 from the germline V gene are SGHTA and FQGTGA. CDR3 length equals 15 residues. Trimming took off 3 bases at V and 6 bases at J, with 15 bases between the two ends. CDR3 coding DNA: TGTGCCAGCAGCTTGGGAGCAGGCGTACTCAATGAGCAGTTCTTC. This sequence encodes CASSLGAGVLNEQFF. Full variable domain (rest looked up from reference TRBV7-3 and TRBJ2-1): GAGVSQTPSNKVTEKGKYVELRCDPISGHTALYWYRQSLGQGPEFLIYFQGTGAADDSGLPNDRFFAVRPEGSVSTLKIQRTERGDSAVYLCASSLGAGVLNEQFFGPGTRLTVL.

This clonotype appeared many times. The rearrangement links TRBV3-1 to TRBJ2-1; 7 bases map to TRBD2. This CDR3 is 18 amino acids long. The V and J ends lost 0 bases and 0 bases, in that order; junction bases with no gene match: 8. Germline V gives CDR1 LGHDT, CDR2 YNNKEL (reference sequence). The CDR3 sequence: CASSQDALAASSYNEQFF. The CDR3 DNA reads as TGTGCCAGCAGCCAAGATGCGCTAGCGGCTAGCTCCTACAATGAGCAGTTCTTC.

This clonotype was observed a handful of times. The gene calls are TRBV5-1 and TRBJ2-3; 11 nucleotides match TRBD2. The CDR3 sequence is 18 residues long. J lost 1 base, V lost 0 bases, and 7 bases had no gene match. Germline V gene data show CDR1 as SGHRS and CDR2 as YFSETQ. CDR3 bases: TGCGCCAGCAGCTTGGCCCCTCCACTAGCGGGGGGCACAGATACGCAGTATTTT. Encoded protein: CASSLAPPLAGGTDTQYF.

This sequence joins TRBV25-1 and TRBJ2-7, with 8 bases fitting TRBD1. This CDR3 has 14 amino acids. From germline, CDR1 is MGHDK and CDR2 SYGVNS. With V trimmed by 3 bases and J by 2 bases, 3 bases remained unmatched. CDR3 nucleotides: TGTGCCAGCAGTGAGATACAGGGGGCCTACGAGCAGTACTTC. This sequence encodes CASSEIQGAYEQYF.

V usage is TRBV11-2 and J usage is TRBJ1-3; 9 nucleotides match TRBD1. The germline V gene encodes CDR1 SGHAT and CDR2 FQNNGV. V dropped 4 bases and J dropped 7; count of bases not matched to a gene: 2. CDR3 length: 13 residues. The CDR3 loop is CASSSGQGNTIYF. CDR3 DNA sequence: TGTGCCAGCAGCTCCGGACAGGGGAACACCATATATTTT.

Ten or more counts support this clonotype. V is TRBV28 and J is TRBJ2-4, with TRBD2 identical over 9 bases. Trimming took 1 base from V and 1 from J; bases not matched to a gene: 5. Germline CDR1 is MDHEN and CDR2 is SYDVKM. This CDR3 has 17 residues. The DNA of the CDR3 is TGTGCCAGCAGTTTATTGGCGGGAGGGCTGGCCAAAAACATTCAGTACTTC. It codes for CASSLLAGGLAKNIQYF.

This clonotype was observed at least ten times. The chain combines TRBV15 with TRBJ2-3, with a weak D call TRBD1 (5 bases). There are 14 residues in the CDR3. CDR1 LNHNV and CDR2 YYDKDF come from the germline V gene (reference sequence). V dropped 4 bases and J dropped 2 bases, with 10 bases sitting between them. The CDR3 nucleotides read TGTGCCACCAGCAACCGACAGAACACAGATACGCAGTATTTT. This encodes CATSNRQNTDTQYF.

This clonotype was detected many times. V and J are TRBV12-3 or TRBV12-4 and TRBJ1-2; TRBD1 agrees at 8 bases. V was clipped by 6 bases and J by 4 bases; unmatched bases: 7. This CDR3 region has 14 residues. DNA for the CDR3: TGTGCCAGCAGCTCACAGGGGGTCGGCTATGGCTACACCTTC. It is translated as CASSSQGVGYGYTF.

The V and J genes are TRBV12-3 or TRBV12-4 and TRBJ1-6, with TRBD1 identical over 8 bases. Losses at the gene ends were 4 bases for V and 2 bases for J; bases not matched to a gene: 13. The CDR3 sequence is 19 residues long. CDR3 loop: CASSSYPGPRGPYNSPLHF. The CDR3 DNA sequence: TGTGCCAGCAGTTCTTACCCGGGACCCAGGGGGCCCTATAATTCACCCCTCCACTTT.

This clonotype showed up just a few times. The chain joins TRBV27 to TRBJ2-1; D may correspond to TRBD1 or TRBD2 (5 bases each). Germline CDR1 MNHEY, CDR2 SMNVEV (reference sequence). This CDR3 spans 15 amino acids. The V end was cut by 2 bases, the J end by 9 bases, with 17 bases between. CDR3 nucleotides: TGTGCCAGCAGTTTAGGCCGGGGTGGGGGTAGTGAGCAGTTCTTC. This gives the protein CASSLGRGGGSEQFF.

The sample holds many counts of this clonotype. This chain links TRBV27 with TRBJ2-1, with 8 bases identical to TRBD1. With V trimmed by 6 bases and J by 13 bases, 14 bases remained unmatched. In germline, CDR1 is MNHEY, CDR2 SMNVEV (reference sequence). The CDR3 is made up of 14 amino acids. The CDR3 region is CASSPGTGLGIQFF. The DNA of the CDR3 is TGTGCCAGCAGCCCCGGGACAGGCCTAGGGATACAGTTCTTC.

This clonotype was found many times. The rearrangement joins TRBV7-6 to TRBJ2-1; weak D call: TRBD1 (5 bases). The germline V and J ends were trimmed by 1 base and 4 bases, with 8 bases remaining between them. Germline V gives CDR1 SGHVS, CDR2 FNYEAQ. The CDR3 is 14 amino acids. CDR3 DNA sequence: TGTGCCAGCAGCTTAGGACAGATATACAATGAGCAGTTCTTC. Translating it yields CASSLGQIYNEQFF.

The CDR3 spells CASSVDPGYEQFF. The CDR3 DNA follows: TGTGCCAGCAGCGTAGACCCCGGTTATGAGCAGTTCTTC. The V gene is TRBV9, the J gene TRBJ2-1; D is undetermined. The CDR3 has 13 residues. Germline CDR1 and CDR2: SGDLS and YYNGEE. Trimming shortened V by 0 bases and J by 8 bases, and 9 bases separated the two germline ends.

The rearrangement joins TRBV7-2 to TRBJ1-1, with TRBD1 matching over 8 bases. Per the germline V gene, CDR1 is SGHTA and CDR2 is FQGNSA. V trimming: 5 bases; J trimming: 1 base; junction bases outside the gene matches: 3. The CDR3 is made up of 14 amino acids. The CDR3: CASSQGQANTEAFF. The CDR3 DNA follows: TGTGCCAGCAGCCAGGGACAGGCGAACACTGAAGCTTTCTTT.

At least ten counts were recorded for this clonotype. This sequence joins TRBV5-1 and TRBJ2-7, with a tentative D call TRBD2 (6 bases). The germline CDR1 and CDR2 sequences are SGHRS and YFSETQ. The V and J ends lost 2 bases and 3 bases respectively, with 15 bases between them. This CDR3 has 15 amino acids. This CDR3 reads CASSLPRTNNYEQYF. The CDR3 coding sequence is TGCGCCAGCAGCTTACCTCGGACTAACAACTACGAGCAGTACTTC.

This clonotype was counted ten times or more. The chain combines TRBV6-5 with TRBJ1-2; 8 positions agree with TRBD1. CDR3 length: 15 residues. J gave up 8 bases and V 5 bases, and 13 bases lay outside the gene matches. Per the germline V gene, CDR1 is MNHEY and CDR2 is SVGAGI. The CDR3 sequence: CASSVRDRGRRGYTF. CDR3 nucleotides: TGTGCCAGCAGTGTCCGAGACAGGGGAAGGAGGGGCTACACCTTC.

This clonotype was observed many times. The chain employs TRBV12-3 or TRBV12-4 and TRBJ1-6; 8 bases align to TRBD1. The CDR3 has 14 residues. V gave up 6 bases and J gave up 10 bases; unmatched junction bases: 8. The CDR3 DNA is TGTGCCAGCAGACCGACAGGGGAGGAATCACCCCTCCACTTT. Translation: CASRPTGEESPLHF.

Ten or more counts support this clonotype. V gene TRBV7-8 combines with J gene TRBJ1-1; D is unclear. In germline, CDR1 is SGHVS, CDR2 FQNEAQ. The CDR3 is 15 amino acids. V was pared by 1 base and J by 11 bases, with 20 bases between. The CDR3 loop reads CASSLEVRVDVRAFF. As DNA, the CDR3 is TGTGCCAGCAGCTTAGAAGTTCGGGTAGACGTTAGGGCTTTCTTT.

The table lists this clonotype with many counts. The chain recombines TRBV12-3 or TRBV12-4 with TRBJ2-6; D call uncertain. This CDR3 region has 12 residues. V lost 6 bases and J lost 0, with 0 bases in between. The CDR3 DNA sequence: TGTGCCAGCAGCTCTGGGGCCAACGTCCTGACTTTC. Translation gives CASSSGANVLTF.